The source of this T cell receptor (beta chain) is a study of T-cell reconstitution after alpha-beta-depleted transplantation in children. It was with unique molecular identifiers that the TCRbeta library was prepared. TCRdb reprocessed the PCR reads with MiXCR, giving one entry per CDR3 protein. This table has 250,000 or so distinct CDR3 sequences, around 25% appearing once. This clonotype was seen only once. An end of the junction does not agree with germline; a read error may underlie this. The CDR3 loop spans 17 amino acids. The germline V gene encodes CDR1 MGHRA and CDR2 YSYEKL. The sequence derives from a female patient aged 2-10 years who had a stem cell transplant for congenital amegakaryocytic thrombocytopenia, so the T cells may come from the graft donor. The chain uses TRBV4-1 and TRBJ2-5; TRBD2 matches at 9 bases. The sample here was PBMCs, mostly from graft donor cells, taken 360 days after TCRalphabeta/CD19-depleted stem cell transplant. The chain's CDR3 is CAISQGPISGGLETQYF. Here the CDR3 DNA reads TGCGCCATCAGCCAAGGCCCTATCAGCGGGGGGTTAGAGACCCAGTACTTC.